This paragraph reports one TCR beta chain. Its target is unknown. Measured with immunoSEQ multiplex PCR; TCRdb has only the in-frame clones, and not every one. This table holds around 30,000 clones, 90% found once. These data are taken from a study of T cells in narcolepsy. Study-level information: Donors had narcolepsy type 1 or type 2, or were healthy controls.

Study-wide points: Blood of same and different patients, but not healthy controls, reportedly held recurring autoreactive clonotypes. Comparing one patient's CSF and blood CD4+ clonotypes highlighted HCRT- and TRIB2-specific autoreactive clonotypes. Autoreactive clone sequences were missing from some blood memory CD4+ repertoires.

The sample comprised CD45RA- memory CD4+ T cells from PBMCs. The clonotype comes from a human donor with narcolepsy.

The CDR3 DNA reads as TGTGCCAGCAGTGGGCGATTCACGGGAGCTTTCTTT. Translated, it gives CASSGRFTGAFF. The chain combines TRBV2 with TRBJ1-1; the D is unclear. The V and J ends lost 4 bases and 10 bases respectively, with 13 bases between them. CDR3 length equals 12 residues. Germline V gives CDR1 SNHLY, CDR2 FYNNEI.